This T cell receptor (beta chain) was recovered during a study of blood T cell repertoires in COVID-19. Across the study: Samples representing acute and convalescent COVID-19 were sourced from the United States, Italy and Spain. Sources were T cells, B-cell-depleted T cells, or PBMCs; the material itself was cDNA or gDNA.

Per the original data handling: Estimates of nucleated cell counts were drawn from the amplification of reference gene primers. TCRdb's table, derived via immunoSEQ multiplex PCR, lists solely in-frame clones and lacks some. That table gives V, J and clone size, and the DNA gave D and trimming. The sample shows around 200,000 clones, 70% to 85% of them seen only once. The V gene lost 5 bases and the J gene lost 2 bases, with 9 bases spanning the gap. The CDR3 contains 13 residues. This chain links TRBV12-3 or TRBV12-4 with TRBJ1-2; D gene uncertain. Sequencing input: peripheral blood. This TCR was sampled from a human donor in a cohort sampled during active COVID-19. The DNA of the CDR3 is TGTGCCAGCAGTCTACAGACAAACTATGGCTACACCTTC. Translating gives CASSLQTNYGYTF.